Listed below are T cell receptor beta chains from one sample, sequenced in a study of T cells expressing NK-cell markers. TCRdb reprocessed the 5' RACE reads, keeping one entry per CDR3 protein, no DNA. The sample table sets out roughly 390,000 distinct CDR3 sequences. The sample comprised blood T cells: a sorted CD56 or NKG2C T cell subset, CD4+ or CD8+ T cells, or bulk PBMC T cells (not recorded which). These receptors were taken from a woman in her forties or fifties in good health. Both conserved end residues are part of each CDR3. The order of the fields is V gene, CDR3 length, J gene, CDR3 protein.

TRBV20-1	13	TRBJ2-2	CSASGRGAGELFF
TRBV12-3/TRBV12-4	16	TRBJ2-3	CASSFRPPGAGDTQYF
TRBV5-1	16	TRBJ2-3	CASSLETGRVADTQYF
TRBV19	16	TRBJ2-1	CASSARLGSSYNEQFF
TRBV29-1	13	TRBJ2-4	CSVVKVAKNIQYF
TRBV5-1	15	TRBJ2-7	CASSSTPGQTLEQYF
TRBV10-3	14	TRBJ1-1	CAISESRQDTEAFF
TRBV28	14	TRBJ2-3	CASSQGPKADTQYF
TRBV7-8	14	TRBJ1-1	CASILQGLGTEAFF
TRBV5-1	16	TRBJ1-1	CASSPRQGTMNTEAFF
TRBV7-8	17	TRBJ2-1	CASSFASGSKSYNEQFF
TRBV12-3/TRBV12-4	15	TRBJ2-2	CASPRGQGGTGELFF
TRBV24-1	13	TRBJ1-2	CATSPGHGSGYTF
TRBV3-1	18	TRBJ1-4	CASSQDGRRVATNEKLFF
TRBV4-1	14	TRBJ2-2	CASSKRVNTGELFF
TRBV5-4	14	TRBJ2-2	CASSWTVNTGELFF
TRBV7-8	14	TRBJ2-5	CASSRSSAQETQYF
TRBV20-1	17	TRBJ2-3	CSAPGTFLPGSTDTQYF
TRBV7-9	14	TRBJ1-1	CASSLGDRVYEAFF
TRBV5-4	14	TRBJ2-5	CASSLAVRQETQYF
TRBV11-2	14	TRBJ2-1	CASSLERLAHEQFF
TRBV29-1	13	TRBJ2-4	CSAREGSRNIQYF
TRBV20-1	15	TRBJ2-5	CSARDSREKQETQYF
TRBV27	15	TRBJ2-3	CASTQSGEGTDTQYF
TRBV14	16	TRBJ2-1	CASSQVGGAPYNEQFF
TRBV4-1	18	TRBJ2-6	CASSQPGRTVSGANVLTF
TRBV10-3	17	TRBJ2-3	CAISDTGLAGSTDTQYF
TRBV5-1	12	TRBJ2-3	CASSLSRDTQYF
TRBV7-2	16	TRBJ2-1	CASSLYKGGFYNEQFF
TRBV5-1	13	TRBJ1-1	CASRPAGHPEAFF
TRBV9	15	TRBJ1-4	CASSADSATNEKLFF
TRBV20-1	15	TRBJ2-3	CSARRAGGPRDTQYF
TRBV5-1	17	TRBJ2-6	CASSPVVQGSGANVLTF
TRBV29-1	14	TRBJ2-4	CSVVGTGGKNIQYF
TRBV25-1	12	TRBJ2-5	CASSATWGTQYF
TRBV10-3	14	TRBJ1-1	CAISGEVMNTEAFF
TRBV11-2	17	TRBJ2-1	CASSLDRWLAAYNEQFF
TRBV5-6	16	TRBJ2-1	CASRAPAAELRNEQFF
TRBV7-9	13	TRBJ2-5	CASTPSSRETQYF
TRBV11-3	16	TRBJ2-2	CASSLGGQVNTGELFF
TRBV20-1	16	TRBJ1-5	CSASRARGTINQPQHF
TRBV27	15	TRBJ2-7	CASSLSWRLDHEQYF
TRBV9	13	TRBJ2-1	CASSSASYNEQFF
TRBV28	14	TRBJ2-3	CASRRLAETHTQYF
TRBV10-3	16	TRBJ2-6	CAISESIGTGANVLTF
TRBV12-3/TRBV12-4	14	TRBJ2-2	CASTLGRSAGELFF
TRBV29-1	14	TRBJ1-3	CSAKTGGAGNTIYF
TRBV29-1	14	TRBJ1-1	CSVDGQNMNTEAFF
TRBV27	14	TRBJ2-7	CASSFTGGSYEQYF
TRBV10-2	15	TRBJ2-1	CASSESISGYNEQFF
TRBV10-3	16	TRBJ2-3	CAISERGGRVTDTQYF
TRBV12-3/TRBV12-4	13	TRBJ1-2	CASSLAGVYGYTF
TRBV10-3	11	TRBJ2-2	CAIGGTGELFF
TRBV4-2	14	TRBJ2-1	CASSQGTGGNEQFF
TRBV5-5	14	TRBJ2-3	CASIGLAVSDTQYF